These T cell receptor beta chains were read from a single sample in a study of Ad26.COV2.S vaccination and SARS-CoV-2 variants. Here immunoSEQ multiplex PCR was the method, and the copy in TCRdb shows in-frame clones only, minus some. The data hold under 600,000 clones, with approximately 90% observed a single time. The sequences come from peripheral blood, collected in a trial of Ad26.COV2.S vaccine versus placebo. The receptors were gathered from a person aged 18-65 years who received the Ad26.COV2.S COVID-19 vaccine or a placebo. Each CDR3 is given with its conserved first and last residue. D genes are given only for firm matches. Part of the rows lack a size; the others show once, few, many or a class for expanded clones.

j_gene: TRBJ2-5
d_gene: TRBD1
abundance: once
v_gene: TRBV18
CDR3nt: TGTGCCAGCTCTTTCGGACAGGGACAAGAGACCCAGTACTTC
CDR3aa: CASSFGQGQETQYF

j_gene: TRBJ2-1
d_gene: -
abundance: -
v_gene: TRBV6-5
CDR3nt: TGTGCCAGCAGTTACTTTGCTCGAGGAGCAAATGAGCAGTTCTTC
CDR3aa: CASSYFARGANEQFF

j_gene: TRBJ1-6
d_gene: -
abundance: -
v_gene: TRBV7-3
CDR3nt: TGTGCCAGCAGCATAGGACAGCTAAATTCACCCCTCCACTTT
CDR3aa: CASSIGQLNSPLHF

j_gene: TRBJ2-7
d_gene: -
abundance: -
v_gene: TRBV21-1
CDR3nt: TGTGCCAGCAGCAAAAATAGGGGGACTAGCGGCTCTACCTACGAGCAGTACTTC
CDR3aa: CASSKNRGTSGSTYEQYF

j_gene: TRBJ1-1
d_gene: -
abundance: -
v_gene: TRBV28
CDR3nt: TGTGCCAGCAAGGGGGGGTTTACCACTGAAGCTTTCTTT
CDR3aa: CASKGGFTTEAFF

j_gene: TRBJ1-3
d_gene: -
abundance: -
v_gene: TRBV21-1
CDR3nt: TGTGCCAGCAGCAAATTCCGCCAGCCGAACTCTGGAAACACCATATATTTT
CDR3aa: CASSKFRQPNSGNTIYF

j_gene: TRBJ1-2
d_gene: TRBD1
abundance: -
v_gene: TRBV19
CDR3nt: TGTGCCAGTAGTAACACAGGGGTCTATGGCTACACCTTC
CDR3aa: CASSNTGVYGYTF

j_gene: TRBJ1-3
d_gene: -
abundance: -
v_gene: TRBV30
CDR3nt: TGTGCCTGGAACGACAGAAGCTCTGGAAACACCATATATTTT
CDR3aa: CAWNDRSSGNTIYF

j_gene: TRBJ1-2
d_gene: -
abundance: -
v_gene: TRBV2
CDR3nt: TGTGCCAGCAGTGAAAAATCGGGGGGCGTCTATGGCTACACCTTC
CDR3aa: CASSEKSGGVYGYTF

j_gene: TRBJ1-4
d_gene: -
abundance: -
v_gene: TRBV7-2
CDR3nt: TGTGCCAGCAGCTTACAAAGGAAGGGAGGGGAAAAACTGTTTTTT
CDR3aa: CASSLQRKGGEKLFF

j_gene: TRBJ1-4
d_gene: -
abundance: once
v_gene: TRBV18
CDR3nt: TGTGCCAGCTCACCAAGTTCGGATGAAAAACTGTTTTTT
CDR3aa: CASSPSSDEKLFF

j_gene: TRBJ2-1
d_gene: -
abundance: -
v_gene: TRBV6-5
CDR3nt: TGTGCCAGCAGTTACAAGGGTAGCTCCTACAATGAGCAGTTCTTC
CDR3aa: CASSYKGSSYNEQFF

j_gene: TRBJ1-2
d_gene: TRBD1
abundance: few
v_gene: TRBV5-1
CDR3nt: TGCGCCAGCAGCTTCGGGACAGCCGGTTATGGCTACACCTTC
CDR3aa: CASSFGTAGYGYTF

j_gene: TRBJ2-1
d_gene: -
abundance: -
v_gene: TRBV7-2
CDR3nt: TGTGCCAGCAGCCCGCGCCCCCTATGGACTGCCAATGAGCAGTTCTTC
CDR3aa: CASSPRPLWTANEQFF

j_gene: TRBJ1-1
d_gene: -
abundance: -
v_gene: TRBV19
CDR3nt: TGTGCCAGTAGTATGGTGGGGTCGGCCACTGAAGCTTTCTTT
CDR3aa: CASSMVGSATEAFF

j_gene: TRBJ1-1
d_gene: TRBD1
abundance: -
v_gene: TRBV30
CDR3nt: TGTGCCTGGCGGGACAGGGGGCTCTCTGAAGCTTTCTTT
CDR3aa: CAWRDRGLSEAFF

j_gene: TRBJ1-1
d_gene: -
abundance: -
v_gene: TRBV7-9
CDR3nt: TGTGCCAGCAGCTCTCTCAGGGAGAGGACTGAAGCTTTCTTT
CDR3aa: CASSSLRERTEAFF

j_gene: TRBJ2-1
d_gene: TRBD1
abundance: -
v_gene: TRBV7-8
CDR3nt: TGTGCCAGCAGCTTAGTTGGGACAGGGAGGCGCAATGAGCAGTTCTTC
CDR3aa: CASSLVGTGRRNEQFF

j_gene: TRBJ1-1
d_gene: TRBD1
abundance: once
v_gene: TRBV4-2
CDR3nt: TGTGCCAGCAGCCAGCCACCGGGACAGGGGGGGAGAGATGAAGCTTTCTTT
CDR3aa: CASSQPPGQGGRDEAFF

j_gene: TRBJ2-7
d_gene: TRBD1
abundance: -
v_gene: TRBV15
CDR3nt: TGTGCCACCAGCACAGGACAGGGGGCATACGAGCAGTACTTC
CDR3aa: CATSTGQGAYEQYF

j_gene: TRBJ2-7
d_gene: -
abundance: -
v_gene: TRBV3-1/TRBV3-2
CDR3nt: TGTGCCAGCAGCCAAGGGGGCCGCTGGTACGAGCAGTACTTC
CDR3aa: CASSQGGRWYEQYF

j_gene: TRBJ1-1
d_gene: -
abundance: once
v_gene: TRBV29-1
CDR3nt: TGCAGCGGGACATTAGGGCCTGAAGCTTTCTTT
CDR3aa: CSGTLGPEAFF

j_gene: TRBJ1-4
d_gene: TRBD1
abundance: -
v_gene: TRBV28
CDR3nt: TGTGCCAGCAGTTTGCAATCAGGGGGATTTAATGAAAAACTGTTTTTT
CDR3aa: CASSLQSGGFNEKLFF

j_gene: TRBJ2-1
d_gene: TRBD2
abundance: -
v_gene: TRBV11-3
CDR3nt: TGTGCCAGCAGCCCCGGGTGGGTAGCGGGAGTTTCGGGGGCCTACAATGAGCAGTTCTTC
CDR3aa: CASSPGWVAGVSGAYNEQFF

j_gene: TRBJ1-2
d_gene: TRBD1
abundance: -
v_gene: TRBV5-1
CDR3nt: TGCGCCAGTAAACCCACAGGGGCCGATGGCTACACCTTC
CDR3aa: CASKPTGADGYTF

j_gene: TRBJ1-1
d_gene: TRBD1
abundance: -
v_gene: TRBV28
CDR3nt: TGTGCCAGCGGGTCAGGGGACAGGCGGACTGAAGCTTTCTTT
CDR3aa: CASGSGDRRTEAFF

j_gene: TRBJ1-2
d_gene: TRBD1
abundance: -
v_gene: TRBV28
CDR3nt: TGTGCCAGCAGTCCCCTAGCAGGGGGCTTAAATAACTATGGCTACACCTTC
CDR3aa: CASSPLAGGLNNYGYTF

j_gene: TRBJ1-1
d_gene: -
abundance: -
v_gene: TRBV5-5
CDR3nt: TGTGCCAGCAGCTTGTCCGGCGTTATGAACACTGAAGCTTTCTTT
CDR3aa: CASSLSGVMNTEAFF

j_gene: TRBJ1-5
d_gene: -
abundance: -
v_gene: TRBV6-4
CDR3nt: TGTGCCACCCTATGGGAGAGCCCATCGGGGCCCCAGCATTTT
CDR3aa: CATLWESPSGPQHF

j_gene: TRBJ1-3
d_gene: TRBD1
abundance: -
v_gene: TRBV7-3
CDR3nt: TGTGCCAGCAGCTCACACCGCGGACAGGGGATCACAGGTGGAAACACCATATATTTT
CDR3aa: CASSSHRGQGITGGNTIYF

j_gene: TRBJ1-5
d_gene: -
abundance: -
v_gene: TRBV2
CDR3nt: TGTGCCAGCATGCGACGAAATAGCAATCAGCCCCAGCATTTT
CDR3aa: CASMRRNSNQPQHF

j_gene: TRBJ1-2
d_gene: -
abundance: -
v_gene: TRBV20-1
CDR3nt: TGCAGTGCCGAGCCCTACAGGGTCTTC
CDR3aa: CSAEPYRVF

j_gene: TRBJ1-1
d_gene: TRBD1
abundance: -
v_gene: TRBV6-5
CDR3nt: TGTGCCAGCGGGAAAGGGACAGCGAACACTGAAGCTTTCTTT
CDR3aa: CASGKGTANTEAFF

j_gene: TRBJ1-1
d_gene: -
abundance: -
v_gene: TRBV2
CDR3nt: TGTGCCAGCAGATTAGGCAGCACTGAAGCTTTCTTT
CDR3aa: CASRLGSTEAFF

j_gene: TRBJ2-5
d_gene: -
abundance: -
v_gene: TRBV9
CDR3nt: TGTGCCAGCAGCAGAGACATAGGTCAAGAGACCCAGTACTTC
CDR3aa: CASSRDIGQETQYF

j_gene: TRBJ1-5
d_gene: TRBD1
abundance: -
v_gene: TRBV2
CDR3nt: TGTGCCAGCAGTCCGGACAGGGGCAATCAGCCCCAGCATTTT
CDR3aa: CASSPDRGNQPQHF

j_gene: TRBJ1-1
d_gene: TRBD1
abundance: -
v_gene: TRBV5-6
CDR3nt: TGTGCCAGCAGCCTGACAGGGCTTATGAACACTGAAGCTTTCTTT
CDR3aa: CASSLTGLMNTEAFF

j_gene: TRBJ2-7
d_gene: TRBD1
abundance: -
v_gene: TRBV7-9
CDR3nt: TGTGCCAGCAGCTCCCGGGACAGGGTCCACGAGCAGTACTTC
CDR3aa: CASSSRDRVHEQYF

j_gene: TRBJ2-7
d_gene: -
abundance: -
v_gene: TRBV18
CDR3nt: TGTGCCAGCTCACACGAAGGACAAGTCTACGAGCAGTACTTC
CDR3aa: CASSHEGQVYEQYF

j_gene: TRBJ1-2
d_gene: TRBD1
abundance: -
v_gene: TRBV5-4
CDR3nt: TGTGCCAGCAGCTTGGGACAGGGGGCAAACCGCGGCTACACCTTC
CDR3aa: CASSLGQGANRGYTF

j_gene: TRBJ1-5
d_gene: -
abundance: few
v_gene: TRBV19
CDR3nt: TGTGCCAGTAGTAAGTGGGGGAAGGGGGATCAGCCCCAGCATTTT
CDR3aa: CASSKWGKGDQPQHF

j_gene: TRBJ2-1
d_gene: TRBD2
abundance: once
v_gene: TRBV7-3
CDR3nt: TGTGCCAGCAGCCCCCGACTAGCGGAGTACAATGAGCAGTTCTTC
CDR3aa: CASSPRLAEYNEQFF

j_gene: TRBJ2-2
d_gene: -
abundance: -
v_gene: TRBV7-9
CDR3nt: TGTGCCAGCAGCTTAGCGCAGACGTCCGGGGAGCTGTTTTTT
CDR3aa: CASSLAQTSGELFF

j_gene: TRBJ2-3
d_gene: -
abundance: -
v_gene: TRBV6-6
CDR3nt: TGTGCCAGCAGTTACGCCCTGGGCACAGATACGCAGTATTTT
CDR3aa: CASSYALGTDTQYF

j_gene: TRBJ2-5
d_gene: TRBD1
abundance: -
v_gene: TRBV3-1/TRBV3-2
CDR3nt: TGTGCCAGCAGCCAAGAAATATCAGGGGGCGCGGAAGAGACCCAGTACTTC
CDR3aa: CASSQEISGGAEETQYF

j_gene: TRBJ2-1
d_gene: -
abundance: -
v_gene: TRBV29-1
CDR3nt: TGCAGCGTGCAGGGGCGCCTAAGCAATGAGCAGTTCTTC
CDR3aa: CSVQGRLSNEQFF

j_gene: TRBJ2-3
d_gene: TRBD2
abundance: -
v_gene: TRBV27
CDR3nt: TGTGCCAGCAGTTTAGGGACTAGCGGGAGGTTAGGTGATACGCAGTATTTT
CDR3aa: CASSLGTSGRLGDTQYF

j_gene: TRBJ2-3
d_gene: TRBD1
abundance: -
v_gene: TRBV5-1
CDR3nt: TGCGCCAGCAGACTATTGGGACAGGGGGCAGATACGCAGTATTTT
CDR3aa: CASRLLGQGADTQYF

j_gene: TRBJ2-5
d_gene: -
abundance: -
v_gene: TRBV19
CDR3nt: TGTGCCAGTAGTATTGATCAAGAGACCCAGTACTTC
CDR3aa: CASSIDQETQYF